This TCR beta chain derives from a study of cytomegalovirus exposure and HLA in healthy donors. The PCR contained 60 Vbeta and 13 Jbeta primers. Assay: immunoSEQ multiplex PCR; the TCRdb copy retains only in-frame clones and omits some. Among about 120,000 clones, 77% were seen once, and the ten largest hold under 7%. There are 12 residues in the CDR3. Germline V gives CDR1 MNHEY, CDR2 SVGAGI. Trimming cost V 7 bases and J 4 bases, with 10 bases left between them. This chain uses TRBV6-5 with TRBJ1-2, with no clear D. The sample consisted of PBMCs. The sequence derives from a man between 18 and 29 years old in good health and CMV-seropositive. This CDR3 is CASKRSGYGYTF. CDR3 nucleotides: TGTGCCAGCAAAAGGTCAGGCTATGGCTACACCTTC.